Following are 32 T cell receptor beta chains from one sample sequenced in a study of control samples from healthy donors and cancer patients. Assay used: immunoSEQ multiplex PCR; TCRdb lists only in-frame clones, some missing. The table shows some 130,000 clones, with around 92% occurring only once. Sequencing was performed on blood. These receptors came from a woman aged 45-65 years in good health.

This clone has a single count. The chain is built from TRBV27 and TRBJ2-7; D might be TRBD2 (5 bases). The germline gives CDR1 MNHEY, CDR2 SMNVEV (reference sequence). Trimming removed 4 bases at V and 0 bases at J, with 13 bases between. The CDR3 consists of 15 residues. DNA for the CDR3: TGTGCCAGCAGTTCGCGGGCAGTCGCCTCCTACGAGCAGTACTTC. Residues: CASSSRAVASYEQYF.

The chain has TRBV28 and TRBJ2-7, with TRBD1 identical over 8 bases. Germline CDR1 reads MDHEN; CDR2 reads SYDVKM. The CDR3 length is 12 residues. V shed 10 bases, J shed 3 bases, and the junction held 5 bases outside the gene matches. The CDR3 protein is CATLQGVYEQYF. The CDR3 DNA follows: TGTGCCACCCTACAGGGGGTCTACGAGCAGTACTTC.

The chain joins TRBV19 to TRBJ2-2; D is tentatively TRBD1 or TRBD2 (5 bases each). Trimming left V 5 bases short and J 5 bases short, with 18 bases between. CDR1 and CDR2 (germline): LNHDA, SQIVND (reference sequence). The CDR3 is 16 amino acids. The CDR3 sequence: CASSWEPGPKTGELFF. As DNA, the CDR3 is TGTGCCAGTAGTTGGGAACCGGGACCAAAAACCGGGGAGCTGTTTTTT.

The V and J genes are TRBV19 and TRBJ2-7, with no clear D. Germline assignment: CDR1 LNHDA and CDR2 SQIVND (reference sequence). The CDR3 contains 14 residues. Trimming left V 3 bases short and J 2 bases short, with 11 bases between. CDR3 in DNA: TGTGCCAGTAGTATCCGAGCTCCCACCTACGAGCAGTACTTC. Protein product: CASSIRAPTYEQYF.

The V call is TRBV18, the J call TRBJ2-1, with D possibly TRBD1 on 6 matching bases. Between the trimmed V and J ends, which lost 3 bases and 4 bases, there was a span of 13 bases. This CDR3 is built from 15 residues. Per the germline V gene, CDR1 is KGHSH and CDR2 is LQKENI. The CDR3 DNA follows: TGTGCCAGCTCACCTTCAAGGACAGTGTACAATGAGCAGTTCTTC. This translates into CASSPSRTVYNEQFF.

V is TRBV25-1 and J is TRBJ2-7; 13 bases agree with TRBD2. The germline V gene has CDR1 MGHDK and CDR2 SYGVNS. V dropped 10 bases and J dropped 10; count of bases not matched to a gene: 10. The CDR3 is made up of 13 amino acids. The CDR3 DNA sequence: TGTGCCACCTCATTGGGACTAGCGGGAACTCAGTACTTC. Encoded protein: CATSLGLAGTQYF.

The genes are TRBV30 and TRBJ2-5, with D perhaps matching TRBD2 (6 bases). Germline V gene data show CDR1 as GTSNPN and CDR2 as SVGIG (reference sequence). Trimming stripped 6 bases from V and 0 bases from J, with 17 bases between. CDR3 length equals 15 residues. The DNA for the CDR3 is TGTGCCTGCGTTTCGGGGGATTCAAACCAAGAGACCCAGTACTTC. It is translated as CACVSGDSNQETQYF.

This clone was found once. The CDR3 nucleotides read TGCGCCAGCAGCCAGACTAGCGGGGGGACAGATACGCAGTATTTT. Amino acids: CASSQTSGGTDTQYF. The chain uses TRBV4-1 and TRBJ2-3, with 13 bases matching TRBD2. This CDR3 is built from 15 residues. Germline-derived CDR1 and CDR2 are MGHRA and YSYEKL. V lost 3 bases to trimming and J lost 3 bases; unmatched junction nucleotides: 0.

The V gene is TRBV2, the J gene TRBJ1-2; 9 nucleotides agree with TRBD1. Germline lookup yields CDR1 SNHLY and CDR2 FYNNEI. This CDR3 is 17 amino acids long. The junction had 13 bases not matched to a gene; V was cut back by 6 bases and J by 2 bases. The CDR3 loop is CASRAGTGIPSNYGYTF. In DNA, the CDR3 is TGTGCCAGCAGAGCCGGGACAGGGATCCCCTCCAACTATGGCTACACCTTC.

This chain joins TRBV6-1 and TRBJ2-2; D gene uncertain. Germline-derived CDR1 and CDR2 are MNHNS and SASEGT. The CDR3 is 15 amino acids. V dropped 0 bases and J dropped 0 bases, with 5 bases sitting between them. The CDR3 DNA is TGTGCCAGCAGTGAAGCTGGGCCGAACACCGGGGAGCTGTTTTTT. Translation: CASSEAGPNTGELFF.

The rearrangement links TRBV7-8 to TRBJ1-2, with D maybe TRBD1 (5 bases). Trimming removed 4 bases from V and 4 bases from J, with 16 bases in between. The CDR3 is 15 amino acids. Germline CDR1 is SGHVS and CDR2 is FQNEAQ. CDR3 in DNA: TGTGCCAGCAGCTCCCTTAGGAGGGGATCCTATGGCTACACCTTC. Its translation is CASSSLRRGSYGYTF.

The chain links TRBV19 to TRBJ1-2; D gene unclear. This CDR3 has 15 residues. Trimming removed 4 bases from V and 4 bases from J, with 16 bases in between. Germline CDR1 reads LNHDA; CDR2 reads SQIVND (reference sequence). CDR3 in amino acids: CASSTERNLPYGYTF. The CDR3 DNA reads as TGTGCCAGTAGTACCGAACGGAACTTGCCCTATGGCTACACCTTC.

This rearrangement joins TRBV5-1 to TRBJ2-2; D is undetermined. This CDR3 is built from 11 residues. V lost 3 bases, J lost 7 bases, and 4 bases lay in between. Germline lookup yields CDR1 SGHRS and CDR2 YFSETQ. DNA of the CDR3: TGCGCCAGCAGCTGGCGCGGGGAGCTGTTTTTT. Its protein is CASSWRGELFF. The variable domain in full, completed from reference TRBV5-1 and TRBJ2-2, reads KAGVTQTPRYLIKTRGQQVTLSCSPISGHRSVSWYQQTPGQGLQFLFEYFSETQRNKGNFPGRFSGRQFSNSRSEMNVSTLELGDSALYLCASSWRGELFFGEGSRLTVL.

The V and J genes are TRBV7-9 and TRBJ2-7; 7 positions agree with TRBD2. The J segment lost 1 base and the V segment lost 8 bases, leaving 5 bases of the junction unmatched. Per germline, CDR1 SEHNR and CDR2 FQNEAQ (reference sequence). The CDR3 totals 13 residues. CDR3 coding DNA: TGTGCCAGCGGGAGGGACCATTCCTACGAGCAGTACTTC. Its translation: CASGRDHSYEQYF.

The J gene is TRBJ2-1, the V gene TRBV30, with a possible D match to TRBD2 (5 bases). This CDR3 comprises 18 residues. V shed 4 bases and J shed 1 base, with 23 bases lying between them. Germline V gene lookup returns CDR1 GTSNPN and CDR2 SVGIG (reference sequence). CDR3 nucleotides: TGTGCCTGGAAGAGTGGGCGGTGGCGGGTTGCTTCCTACAATGAGCAGTTCTTC. It specifies CAWKSGRWRVASYNEQFF.

The chain couples TRBV28 to TRBJ2-3; 8 bases align to TRBD2. The CDR3 totals 16 residues. The V gene end was trimmed by 4 bases and the J gene end by 0 bases; junction bases not matched to a gene: 6. Germline CDR1 reads MDHEN; CDR2 reads SYDVKM. The DNA of the CDR3 is TGTGCCAGCAGTTCCCCCCCTAGCGGGAGCACAGATACGCAGTATTTT. It is translated as CASSSPPSGSTDTQYF.

The chain combines TRBV5-4 with TRBJ2-2, with 12 nucleotides matching TRBD2. After removal of 4 bases from V and 2 bases from J, the junction contained 6 bases not matched to a gene. Germline V CDR1 and CDR2: SGHNT, YYREEE (reference sequence). The CDR3 has 17 amino acids. In DNA form, the CDR3 reads TGTGCCAGCAGCAACATAGGACTAGCGGGAAACACCGGGGAGCTGTTTTTT. It encodes CASSNIGLAGNTGELFF. The complete variable domain, with remaining parts taken from reference TRBV5-4 and TRBJ2-2, reads ETGVTQSPTHLIKTRGQQVTLRCSSQSGHNTVSWYQQALGQGPQFIFQYYREEENGRGNFPPRFSGLQFPNYSSELNVNALELDDSALYLCASSNIGLAGNTGELFFGEGSRLTVL.

This clone was seen a single time. The rearrangement uses TRBV5-1 and TRBJ1-1; 8 nucleotides align to TRBD1. Germline loops: CDR1 SGHRS, CDR2 YFSETQ. V shed 0 bases and J 2 bases; nucleotides not matched to a gene: 3. The CDR3 is 15 amino acids. In DNA, the CDR3 is TGCGCCAGCAGCTTGGGGACAGGGCTTAACACTGAAGCTTTCTTT. Its protein product is CASSLGTGLNTEAFF.

The chain uses TRBV19 and TRBJ2-7; perhaps TRBD1 as D (6 bases). The CDR3 is 13 amino acids. Trimming pared 4 bases from V and 5 bases from J, leaving 12 bases between. The germline V gene encodes CDR1 LNHDA and CDR2 SQIVND (reference sequence). This CDR3 is CASSNRVEDEQYF. CDR3 sequence (DNA): TGTGCCAGTAGTAACAGGGTTGAGGACGAGCAGTACTTC. The full variable domain, its missing parts supplied by reference TRBV19 and TRBJ2-7, is DGGITQSPKYLFRKEGQNVTLSCEQNLNHDAMYWYRQDPGQGLRLIYYSQIVNDFQKGDIAEGYSVSREKKESFPLTVTSAQKNPTAFYLCASSNRVEDEQYFGPGTRLTVT.

The V gene is TRBV7-8, the J gene TRBJ2-1; 7 nucleotides match TRBD2. The CDR3 is 14 amino acids. The V gene's germline CDR1 is SGHVS and CDR2 FQNEAQ. With V trimmed by 1 base and J by 10 bases, 7 bases remained unmatched. CDR3 protein: CASSLEALAKEQFF. In DNA, the CDR3 is TGTGCCAGCAGCTTAGAAGCACTAGCGAAAGAGCAGTTCTTC.

This clone appeared once. This sequence joins TRBV28 and TRBJ2-7; TRBD2 is a possible D gene (6 bases). V was pared by 7 bases and J by 2 bases, with 12 bases between. Germline V gene data show CDR1 as MDHEN and CDR2 as SYDVKM. The CDR3 covers 13 residues. The CDR3: CASNGGLTYEQYF. The CDR3 bases are TGTGCCAGCAACGGGGGACTGACCTACGAGCAGTACTTC.

The gene calls are TRBV3-1 (or the pseudogene TRBV3-2) and TRBJ2-2, with D possibly being TRBD1 (5 bases). The ends were cut back, 3 bases at V and 7 bases at J, with 12 bases in the middle. This CDR3 is built from 14 residues. Germline V gene data show CDR1 as LGHDT and CDR2 as YNNKEL (reference sequence). The CDR3 loop is CASSHDQGIGELFF. The CDR3 DNA reads TGTGCCAGCAGCCATGACCAGGGCATCGGGGAGCTGTTTTTT.

J is TRBJ2-7 and V is TRBV3-1 (or the pseudogene TRBV3-2); 11 bases match TRBD2. Per the germline V gene, CDR1 is LGHDT and CDR2 is YNNKEL (reference sequence). The trim removed 2 bases at V and 0 bases at J, leaving 3 bases unmatched. This CDR3 contains 16 residues. The CDR3 DNA sequence: TGTGCCAGCAGCCAACCAACTAGCGGGAGCTCCTACGAGCAGTACTTC. Its protein product is CASSQPTSGSSYEQYF.

V usage is TRBV3-1 (or the pseudogene TRBV3-2) and J usage is TRBJ1-2; TRBD1 might be the D (5 bases). V dropped 5 bases and J dropped 4 bases, with 17 bases sitting between them. Germline V gene lookup returns CDR1 LGHDT and CDR2 YNNKEL (reference sequence). The CDR3 has 15 amino acids. CDR3 nucleotide sequence: TGTGCCAGCAGCGACCTCCCGACCGGGACCTATGGCTACACCTTC. Its protein is CASSDLPTGTYGYTF.

The rearrangement joins TRBV19 to TRBJ2-1; the match to TRBD2 covers 10 bases. Germline trimming cut 6 bases from V and 4 bases from J; bases unmatched to any gene: 15. This CDR3 has 18 amino acids. In germline, CDR1 is LNHDA, CDR2 SQIVND (reference sequence). For the CDR3, the DNA is TGTGCCAGTAGCCGGAGCAGGAGCCCTAGCGGGGGTTACAATGAGCAGTTCTTC. It specifies CASSRSRSPSGGYNEQFF.

This chain joins TRBV2 and TRBJ2-1, with 10 nucleotides matching TRBD2. Germline-derived CDR1 and CDR2 are SNHLY and FYNNEI. J was trimmed by 3 bases and V by 7 bases; bases with no gene match: 15. This CDR3 is 18 amino acids long. CDR3 residues: CASIGERGGQRGYNEQFF. The CDR3, as DNA: TGTGCCAGCATCGGGGAGCGGGGGGGCCAGCGTGGCTACAATGAGCAGTTCTTC. The variable domain in full, completed from reference TRBV2 and TRBJ2-1, reads EPEVTQTPSHQVTQMGQEVILRCVPISNHLYFYWYRQILGQKVEFLVSFYNNEISEKSEIFDDQFSVERPDGSNFTLKIRSTKLEDSAMYFCASIGERGGQRGYNEQFFGPGTRLTVL.

This clone has just one count. The gene calls are TRBV20-1 and TRBJ1-5; 7 nucleotides agree with TRBD1. CDR3 length: 15 amino acids. Germline CDR1 and CDR2: DFQATT and SNEGSKA (reference sequence). The ends lost 3 bases at V and 6 bases at J; junction bases unmatched: 11. This chain's CDR3 is CSASETGVSSQPQHF. CDR3 coding DNA: TGCAGTGCTAGTGAAACAGGGGTTTCTAGTCAGCCCCAGCATTTT.

The chain carries TRBV7-9 and TRBJ2-7; D gene uncertain. The germline CDR1 and CDR2 sequences are SEHNR and FQNEAQ (reference sequence). This CDR3 comprises 13 residues. The germline V and J ends were trimmed by 2 bases and 4 bases, with 9 bases remaining between them. The CDR3 DNA sequence: TGTGCCAGCAGCTTAATGGCGTCTTACGAGCAGTACTTC. Translating it yields CASSLMASYEQYF.

V gene TRBV9 combines with J gene TRBJ1-2; no clear D. V lost 4 bases, J lost 5 bases, and 21 bases lay in between. The length of the CDR3 is 16 residues. Germline V gives CDR1 SGDLS, CDR2 YYNGEE. The CDR3 protein is CASSPSPSNRVYGYTF. The DNA of the CDR3 is TGTGCCAGCAGCCCCAGCCCCTCCAATAGGGTTTATGGCTACACCTTC.

The J gene is TRBJ1-5, the V gene TRBV6-6, with 7 positions matching TRBD1. V lost 4 bases, J lost 4 bases, and 7 bases stayed unmatched. Looked up from germline, CDR1 is MNHNY and CDR2 is SVGAGI (reference sequence). This CDR3 has 15 amino acids. The CDR3 region is CASSSTGTVNQPQHF. The CDR3 coding sequence is TGTGCCAGCAGTTCCACCGGGACAGTAAATCAGCCCCAGCATTTT.

As to this clone: Different DNA sequences within this sample yield the same CDR3. The chain links TRBV5-1 to TRBJ1-3; D is unclear. CDR1 is SGHRS, CDR2 YFSETQ, per germline. Deletions cut 1 base from V and 0 bases from J, with 5 bases between. The CDR3 contains 14 residues. CDR3 loop: CASSLSGSGNTIYF. CDR3 DNA sequence: TGCGCCAGCAGCTTGTCAGGCTCTGGAAACACCATATATTTT.

As for this clone: One junction end disagrees with the germline gene, perhaps due to a read error. This chain joins TRBV27 and TRBJ1-6; 9 positions match TRBD1. Germline assignment: CDR1 MNHEY and CDR2 SMNVEV (reference sequence). CDR3 length: 17 amino acids. In DNA, the CDR3 is TGTGCCAGCAGGATAGTGGGACAGGGAGTATATAGTTCACCCCTCCACTTT. Protein product: CASRIVGQGVYSSPLHF.